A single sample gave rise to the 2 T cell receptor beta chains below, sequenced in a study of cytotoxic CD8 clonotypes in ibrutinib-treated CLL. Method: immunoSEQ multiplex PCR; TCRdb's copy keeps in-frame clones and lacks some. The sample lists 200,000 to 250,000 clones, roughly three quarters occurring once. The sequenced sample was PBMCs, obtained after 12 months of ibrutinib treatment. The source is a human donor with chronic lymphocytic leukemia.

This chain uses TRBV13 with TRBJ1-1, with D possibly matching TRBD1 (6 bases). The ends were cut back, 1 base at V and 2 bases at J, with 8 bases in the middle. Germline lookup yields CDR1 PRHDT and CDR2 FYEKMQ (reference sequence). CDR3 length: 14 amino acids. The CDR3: CASSLEQGNTEAFF. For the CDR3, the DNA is TGTGCCAGCAGCTTAGAACAGGGAAACACTGAAGCTTTCTTT.

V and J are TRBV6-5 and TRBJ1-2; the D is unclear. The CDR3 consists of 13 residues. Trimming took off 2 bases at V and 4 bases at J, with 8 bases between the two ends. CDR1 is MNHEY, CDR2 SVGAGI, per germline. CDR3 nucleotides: TGTGCCAGCAGTTACCTTGGCAGCTATGGCTACACCTTC. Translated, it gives CASSYLGSYGYTF.